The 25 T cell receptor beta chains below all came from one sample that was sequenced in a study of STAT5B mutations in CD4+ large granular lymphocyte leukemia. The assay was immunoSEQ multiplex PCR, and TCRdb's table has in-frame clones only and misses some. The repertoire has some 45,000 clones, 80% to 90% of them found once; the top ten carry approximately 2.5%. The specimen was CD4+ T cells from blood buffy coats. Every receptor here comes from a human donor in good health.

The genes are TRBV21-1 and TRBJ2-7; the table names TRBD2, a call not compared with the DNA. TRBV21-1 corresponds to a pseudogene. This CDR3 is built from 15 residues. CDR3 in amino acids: CASSKEGRAPYEQYF. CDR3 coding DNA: TGTGCCAGCAGCAAGGAAGGGAGGGCTCCCTACGAGCAGTACTTC.

CDR3 region: CASSLASASYEQYF. The CDR3 bases are TGTGCCAGCAGCTTAGCGTCAGCCTCCTACGAGCAGTACTTC. V usage is TRBV7-2 and J usage is TRBJ2-7; D is unresolved. The V and J ends lost 0 bases and 0 bases respectively, with 6 bases between them. Germline V gene sequence: CDR1 SGHTA, CDR2 FQGNSA. This CDR3 comprises 14 residues.

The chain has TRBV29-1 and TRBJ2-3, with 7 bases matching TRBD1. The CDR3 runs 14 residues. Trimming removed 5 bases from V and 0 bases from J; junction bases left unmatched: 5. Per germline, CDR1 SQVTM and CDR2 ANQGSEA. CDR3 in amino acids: CSVSGTESTDTQYF. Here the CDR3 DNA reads TGCAGCGTTTCCGGGACAGAGAGCACAGATACGCAGTATTTT.

The CDR3 DNA sequence: TGTGCCTGGAGTCAGGGGCATCAGCCCCAGCATTTT. This sequence encodes CAWSQGHQPQHF. The chain is built from TRBV30 and TRBJ1-5, with D perhaps TRBD1 (6 bases). CDR3 size: 12 residues. Deletions cut 2 bases from V and 5 bases from J, with 7 bases between. The V gene's germline CDR1 is GTSNPN and CDR2 SVGIG (reference sequence).

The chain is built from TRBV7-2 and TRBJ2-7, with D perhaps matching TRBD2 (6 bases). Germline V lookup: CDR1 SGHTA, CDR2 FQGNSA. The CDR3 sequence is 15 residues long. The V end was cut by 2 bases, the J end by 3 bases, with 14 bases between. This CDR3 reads CASSLLSGGLYEQYF. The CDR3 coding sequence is TGTGCCAGCAGCTTACTAAGCGGAGGGCTCTACGAGCAGTACTTC.

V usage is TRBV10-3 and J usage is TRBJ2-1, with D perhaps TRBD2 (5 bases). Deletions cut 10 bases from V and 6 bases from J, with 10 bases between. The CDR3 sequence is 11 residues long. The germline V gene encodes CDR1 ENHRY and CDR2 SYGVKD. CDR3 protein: CATTSANEQFF. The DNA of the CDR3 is TGTGCCACCACTAGTGCCAATGAGCAGTTCTTC.

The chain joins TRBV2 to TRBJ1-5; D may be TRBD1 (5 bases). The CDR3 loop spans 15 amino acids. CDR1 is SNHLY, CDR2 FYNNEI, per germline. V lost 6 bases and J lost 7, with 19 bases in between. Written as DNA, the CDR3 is TGTGCCAGCAGCGATACACCTCCGGGGCACCAGCCCCAGCATTTT. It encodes CASSDTPPGHQPQHF.

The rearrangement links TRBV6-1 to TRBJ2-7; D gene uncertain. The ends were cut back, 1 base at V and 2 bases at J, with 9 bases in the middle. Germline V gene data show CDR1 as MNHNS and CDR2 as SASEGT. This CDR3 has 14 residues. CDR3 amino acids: CASSEDGGAYEQYF. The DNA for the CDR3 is TGTGCCAGCAGTGAAGATGGCGGCGCCTACGAGCAGTACTTC.

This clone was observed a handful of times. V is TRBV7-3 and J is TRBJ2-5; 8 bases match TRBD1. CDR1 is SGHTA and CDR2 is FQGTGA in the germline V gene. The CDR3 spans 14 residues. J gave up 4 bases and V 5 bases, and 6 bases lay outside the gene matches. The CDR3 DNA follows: TGTGCCAGCAGCAAATTCGACAGGGGAGAGACCCAGTACTTC. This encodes CASSKFDRGETQYF.

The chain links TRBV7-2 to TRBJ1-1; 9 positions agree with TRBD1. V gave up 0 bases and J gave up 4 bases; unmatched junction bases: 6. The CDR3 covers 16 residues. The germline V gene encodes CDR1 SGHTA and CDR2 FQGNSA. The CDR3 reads CASSLARDRVSTEAFF. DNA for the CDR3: TGTGCCAGCAGCTTAGCCCGGGACAGGGTGTCCACTGAAGCTTTCTTT.

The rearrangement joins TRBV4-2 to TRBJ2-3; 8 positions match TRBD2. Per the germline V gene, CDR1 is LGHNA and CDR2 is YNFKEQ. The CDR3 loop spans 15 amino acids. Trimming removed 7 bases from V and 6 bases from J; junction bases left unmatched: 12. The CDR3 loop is CASKRTGGPSDTQYF. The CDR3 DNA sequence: TGTGCCAGCAAGCGGACGGGAGGGCCTTCGGATACGCAGTATTTT.

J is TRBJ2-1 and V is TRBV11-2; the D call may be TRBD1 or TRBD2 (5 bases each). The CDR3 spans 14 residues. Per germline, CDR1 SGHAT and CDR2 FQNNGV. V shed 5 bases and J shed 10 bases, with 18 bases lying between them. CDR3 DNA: TGTGCCAGCAGCGCCCTAACGGGGCAATTGGAGCAGTTCTTC. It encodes CASSALTGQLEQFF.

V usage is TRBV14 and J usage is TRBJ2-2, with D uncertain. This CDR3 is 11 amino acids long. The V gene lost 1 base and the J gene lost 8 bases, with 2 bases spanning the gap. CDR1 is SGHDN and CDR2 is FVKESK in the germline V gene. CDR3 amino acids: CASSQGGELFF. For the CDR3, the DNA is TGTGCCAGCAGCCAAGGTGGGGAGCTGTTTTTT.

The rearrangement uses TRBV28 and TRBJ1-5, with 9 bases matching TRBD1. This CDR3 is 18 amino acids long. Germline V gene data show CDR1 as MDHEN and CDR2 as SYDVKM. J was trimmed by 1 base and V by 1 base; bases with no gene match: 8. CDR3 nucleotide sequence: TGTGCCAGCAGTTTATTGGGACAGGGTCGAGGGAGCAATCAGCCCCAGCATTTT. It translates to CASSLLGQGRGSNQPQHF.

The CDR3 region has the DNA TGTGCCAGCACTCGCGGGGAGGGATCCTACGAGCAGTACTTC. Amino acid sequence: CASTRGEGSYEQYF. The rearrangement uses TRBV6-5 and TRBJ2-7; 7 nucleotides match TRBD2. The CDR3 has 14 amino acids. Germline CDR1 and CDR2: MNHEY and SVGAGI. V was clipped by 7 bases and J by 1 base; unmatched bases: 7.

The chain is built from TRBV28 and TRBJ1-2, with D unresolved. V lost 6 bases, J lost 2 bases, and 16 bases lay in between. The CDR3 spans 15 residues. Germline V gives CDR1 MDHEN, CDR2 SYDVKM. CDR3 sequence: CASSHAVAANYGYTF. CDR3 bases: TGTGCCAGCAGCCACGCCGTGGCGGCCAACTATGGCTACACCTTC.

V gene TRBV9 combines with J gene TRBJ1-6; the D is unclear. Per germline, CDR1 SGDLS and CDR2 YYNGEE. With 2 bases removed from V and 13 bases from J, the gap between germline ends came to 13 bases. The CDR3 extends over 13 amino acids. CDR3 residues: CASSVFGQGPLHF. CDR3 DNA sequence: TGTGCCAGCAGCGTCTTCGGGCAAGGTCCCCTCCACTTT. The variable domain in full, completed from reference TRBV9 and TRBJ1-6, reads DSGVTQTPKHLITATGQRVTLRCSPRSGDLSVYWYQQSLDQGLQFLIQYYNGEERAKGNILERFSAQQFPDLHSELNLSSLELGDSALYFCASSVFGQGPLHFGNGTRLTVT.

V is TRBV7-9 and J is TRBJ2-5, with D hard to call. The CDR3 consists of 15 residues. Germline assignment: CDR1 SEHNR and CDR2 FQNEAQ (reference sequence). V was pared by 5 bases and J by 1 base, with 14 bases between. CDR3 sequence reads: CASSPARSGQETQYF. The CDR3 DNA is TGTGCCAGCAGCCCCGCCCGATCCGGCCAAGAGACCCAGTACTTC.

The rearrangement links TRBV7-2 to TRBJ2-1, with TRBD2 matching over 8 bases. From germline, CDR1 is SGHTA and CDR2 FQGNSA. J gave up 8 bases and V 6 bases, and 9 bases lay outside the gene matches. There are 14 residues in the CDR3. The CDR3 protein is CASRVAGRGDEQFF. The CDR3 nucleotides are TGTGCCAGCAGGGTGGCCGGGAGGGGAGATGAGCAGTTCTTC.

CDR3 protein: CASSEALGLAAEETQYF. The CDR3 DNA sequence: TGTGCCAGCAGTGAAGCGCTGGGCCTAGCGGCAGAAGAGACCCAGTACTTC. The gene calls are TRBV2 and TRBJ2-5, with TRBD2 matching over 7 bases. The CDR3 has 17 amino acids. Germline values: CDR1 SNHLY, CDR2 FYNNEI. J gave up 3 bases and V 0 bases, and 10 bases lay outside the gene matches.

CDR3 loop: CASSFTGGGQPQHF. CDR3 in DNA: TGCGCCAGCAGCTTCACAGGGGGGGGTCAGCCCCAGCATTTT. The chain joins TRBV5-1 to TRBJ1-5; 8 bases agree with TRBD1. The CDR3 has 14 residues. CDR1 is SGHRS and CDR2 is YFSETQ in the germline V gene. The V and J ends lost 2 bases and 6 bases, in that order; junction bases with no gene match: 4.

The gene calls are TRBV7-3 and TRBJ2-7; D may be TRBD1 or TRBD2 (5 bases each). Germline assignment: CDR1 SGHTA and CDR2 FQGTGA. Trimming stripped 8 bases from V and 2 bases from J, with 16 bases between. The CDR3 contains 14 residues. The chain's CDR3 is CASQRGAFTYEQYF. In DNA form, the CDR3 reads TGTGCCAGCCAGAGAGGGGCCTTTACCTACGAGCAGTACTTC.

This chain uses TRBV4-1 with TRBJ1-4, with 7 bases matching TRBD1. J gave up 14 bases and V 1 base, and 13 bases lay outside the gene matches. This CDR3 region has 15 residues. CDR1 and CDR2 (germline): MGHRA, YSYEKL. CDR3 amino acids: CASSQGREGGRGLFF. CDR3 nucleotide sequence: TGCGCCAGCAGCCAAGGGCGGGAAGGGGGCCGAGGGCTGTTTTTT.

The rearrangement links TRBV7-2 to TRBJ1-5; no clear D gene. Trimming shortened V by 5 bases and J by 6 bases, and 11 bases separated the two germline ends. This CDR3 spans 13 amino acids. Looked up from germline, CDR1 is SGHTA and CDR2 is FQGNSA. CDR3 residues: CASSQLGFQPQHF. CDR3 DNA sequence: TGTGCCAGCAGCCAGCTCGGCTTTCAGCCCCAGCATTTT.

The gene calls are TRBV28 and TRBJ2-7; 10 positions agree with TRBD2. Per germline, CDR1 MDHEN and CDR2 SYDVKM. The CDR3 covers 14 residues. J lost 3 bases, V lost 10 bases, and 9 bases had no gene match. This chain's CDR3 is CATQPPSGSYEQYF. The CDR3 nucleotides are TGTGCCACCCAGCCTCCTAGCGGGAGCTACGAGCAGTACTTC.